Each of the 9 T cell receptor beta chains below was sequenced from the same sample in a study of blood T cells in healthy people across ages. A sample-barcoded 5' primer and a J-beta primer mix were used in a second PCR of about 7 to 12 cycles. Using its own MiXCR run on the 5' RACE reads, TCRdb lists one record per CDR3 protein. The table records some 880,000 distinct CDR3 sequences, roughly 40% of them present only once. The sample consisted of blood. The receptors derive from a man younger than 35 in good health.

This clonotype appeared many times. The chain links TRBV4-2 to TRBJ1-2; D is ambiguous. Between the trimmed V and J ends, which lost 0 bases and 0 bases, there was a span of 11 bases. From germline, CDR1 is LGHNA and CDR2 YNFKEQ. There are 16 residues in the CDR3. The CDR3 DNA reads as TGTGCCAGCAGCCAAGAACCGGGAGGATCTAACTATGGCTACACCTTC. Translating gives CASSQEPGGSNYGYTF.

This clonotype was observed a few times. This rearrangement joins TRBV5-1 to TRBJ2-1, with a possible D match to TRBD2 (6 bases). The J call could be wrong; TRBJ2-7 is a better fit for the DNA end. The CDR3 has 14 amino acids. Germline V gives CDR1 SGHRS, CDR2 YFSETQ. CDR3 sequence reads: CASRVSGSYNEQYF. CDR3 sequence (DNA): TGCGCCAGCAGGGTTAGCGGCTCCTACAATGAGCAGTACTTC.

The chain employs TRBV6-6 and TRBJ2-5, with 7 bases that match TRBD1. Judging by the DNA end, TRBJ2-7 fits better; the J call may be wrong. CDR1 is MNHNY, CDR2 SVGAGI, per germline (reference sequence). The CDR3 contains 14 residues. Written as DNA, the CDR3 is TGTGCCAGCAGTTACTCGAGGGACAGAACCGAGCAGTACTTC. Its translation: CASSYSRDRTEQYF.

The chain joins TRBV20-1 to TRBJ1-2, with TRBD1 matching 8 bases. V trimming: 5 bases; J trimming: 6 bases; junction bases outside the gene matches: 14. This CDR3 is 15 amino acids long. CDR1 is DFQATT and CDR2 is SNEGSKA in the germline V gene (reference sequence). As DNA, the CDR3 is TGCAGTGCTCGATCTGGACAGGGTTACAACGATGGCTACACCTTC. Translated: CSARSGQGYNDGYTF.

The chain is built from TRBV12-3 or TRBV12-4 and TRBJ2-5; the D is unclear. Deletions cut 2 bases from V and 5 bases from J, with 9 bases between. The CDR3 contains 13 residues. This chain's CDR3 is CASSLSVLETQYF. DNA of the CDR3: TGTGCCAGCAGTTTAAGTGTGTTGGAGACCCAGTACTTC.

This clonotype was counted between two and nine times. The rearrangement links TRBV21-1 to TRBJ2-7; TRBD2, as called in the table, went unchecked against the DNA. TRBV21-1 is a pseudogene locus. There are 16 residues in the CDR3. This chain's CDR3 is CASSKGPGGTNYEQYF. The DNA for the CDR3 is TGTGCCAGCAGCAAAGGGCCGGGGGGGACTAACTACGAGCAGTACTTC.

The CDR3 loop is CASSADRWQYF. As DNA, the CDR3 is TGTGCCAGCAGCGCCGACAGGTGGCAGTACTTC. V usage is TRBV2 and J usage is TRBJ2-7, with D tentatively TRBD1 (6 bases). The CDR3 contains 11 residues. Trimming took 6 bases from V and 9 from J, leaving 12 bases between them. Looked up from germline, CDR1 is SNHLY and CDR2 is FYNNEI. Full variable domain (missing parts from reference TRBV2 and TRBJ2-7): EPEVTQTPSHQVTQMGQEVILRCVPISNHLYFYWYRQILGQKVEFLVSFYNNEISEKSEIFDDQFSVERPDGSNFTLKIRSTKLEDSAMYFCASSADRWQYFGPGTRLTVT.

This clonotype showed up just once. The gene calls are TRBV18 and TRBJ2-1, with TRBD1 matching over 7 bases. The CDR3 consists of 13 residues. The J segment lost 8 bases and the V segment lost 3 bases, leaving 4 bases of the junction unmatched. Per the germline V gene, CDR1 is KGHSH and CDR2 is LQKENI. CDR3 residues: CASSPVGTDEQFF. In nucleotides, the CDR3 is TGTGCCAGCTCACCCGTCGGGACAGATGAGCAGTTCTTC.

The rearrangement links TRBV20-1 to TRBJ2-3, with 12 bases aligning to TRBD2. CDR3 length: 16 residues. Per the germline V gene, CDR1 is DFQATT and CDR2 is SNEGSKA (reference sequence). V gave up 3 bases and J gave up 1 base; unmatched junction bases: 5. The CDR3 spells CSASPSGGVGTDTQYF. Written as DNA, the CDR3 is TGCAGTGCTAGTCCTAGCGGGGGGGTCGGCACAGATACGCAGTATTTT.